These 8 T cell receptor beta chains share one sample of origin, sequenced in a study of cytomegalovirus exposure and HLA in healthy donors. PCR amplification relied on 60 Vbeta primers (plus 13 Jbeta primers). Profiling relied on immunoSEQ multiplex PCR, and the TCRdb table lists in-frame clones only, not all of them. The top ten clones hold approximately 6% of a sample with 100,000 to 150,000 clones, 78% of them seen once. Source material: PBMCs. The receptors shown here come from a woman aged 40 to 50 in good health and CMV-seronegative.

The table lists this clone with a few counts. The V gene is TRBV6-6, the J gene TRBJ1-1; 8 nucleotides agree with TRBD1. V lost 5 bases and J lost 1; bases outside the gene matches: 9. CDR3 size: 16 residues. Germline V gene lookup returns CDR1 MNHNY and CDR2 SVGAGI (reference sequence). CDR3: CASSHQRTGWNTEAFF. The DNA for the CDR3 is TGTGCCAGCAGTCACCAACGGACAGGGTGGAACACTGAAGCTTTCTTT.

V is TRBV5-1 and J is TRBJ2-7, with 12 nucleotides matching TRBD2. Unmatched junction bases numbered 5, after V lost 1 base and J lost 6 bases. This CDR3 is built from 15 residues. The germline gives CDR1 SGHRS, CDR2 YFSETQ. CDR3 sequence: CASSLTLAGGGEQYF. The CDR3 coding sequence is TGCGCCAGCAGCTTGACTCTAGCGGGGGGGGGCGAGCAGTACTTC.

The genes are TRBV4-3 and TRBJ1-1; D perhaps matches TRBD1 (5 bases). This CDR3 has 17 residues. Trimming stripped 0 bases from V and 2 bases from J, with 16 bases between. CDR1 is LGHNA, CDR2 YSLEER, per germline. The CDR3 DNA reads TGCGCCAGCAGCCAAGAGACTGGGGCAGTATCAAACACTGAAGCTTTCTTT. Protein sequence: CASSQETGAVSNTEAFF.

This clone showed up just once. This chain uses TRBV11-2 with TRBJ2-3; D might be TRBD2 (5 bases). V dropped 2 bases and J dropped 8 bases, with 17 bases sitting between them. This CDR3 comprises 15 residues. Germline CDR1 reads SGHAT; CDR2 reads FQNNGV. CDR3 nucleotides: TGTGCCAGCAGCTTAACGCTAGCCGAAAGAGGTACGCAGTATTTT. It translates to CASSLTLAERGTQYF.

This chain links TRBV10-1 with TRBJ2-1; TRBD2 agrees at 7 bases. V was pared by 3 bases and J by 0 bases, with 5 bases of the junction left unmatched. CDR3 size: 16 residues. The germline V gene has CDR1 WNHNN and CDR2 SYGVQD (reference sequence). The CDR3 coding sequence is TGCGCCAGCAGTGATTATGGGAGGGGCTCCTACAATGAGCAGTTCTTC. Its protein product is CASSDYGRGSYNEQFF.

CDR3 protein: CAWSPSGGVRSYEQYF. The CDR3 DNA reads as TGTGCCTGGAGTCCCTCGGGGGGGGTAAGGTCCTACGAGCAGTACTTC. The J gene is TRBJ2-7, the V gene TRBV30; 8 bases line up with TRBD2. The CDR3 is made up of 16 amino acids. The ends lost 2 bases at V and 1 base at J; junction bases unmatched: 10. CDR1 and CDR2 (germline): GTSNPN, SVGIG (reference sequence).

The gene calls are TRBV18 and TRBJ2-5; 7 bases align to TRBD1. V was pared by 6 bases and J by 5 bases, with 9 bases of the junction left unmatched. CDR1 and CDR2 from the germline V gene are KGHSH and LQKENI. This CDR3 is built from 14 residues. CDR3: CASSPGQAKETQYF. CDR3 nucleotides: TGTGCCAGCTCCCCCGGACAGGCTAAGGAGACCCAGTACTTC.

This chain joins TRBV10-1 and TRBJ1-2, with a possible D match to TRBD1 (5 bases). Germline CDR1 is WNHNN and CDR2 is SYGVQD (reference sequence). The ends were cut back, 2 bases at V and 7 bases at J, with 17 bases in the middle. The length of the CDR3 is 15 residues. Written as DNA, the CDR3 is TGCGCCAGCAGTGAGGACAGATCCATGGGTGGTGGCTACACCTTC. This codes for CASSEDRSMGGGYTF.